Shown below are 16 T cell receptor beta chains from a single sample sequenced in a study of response to subunit inactivated influenza vaccine. TCRdb used MiXCR to reprocess the RT-PCR reads, holding one entry per CDR3 protein. The data contain hundreds of thousands of distinct CDR3 sequences, roughly 8.2% of them seen just once; the ten biggest clones take up 13%. Source: PBMCs from blood, taken less than 30 months after vaccination. Every receptor here comes from a man between 50 and 69 years old who received an inactivated influenza vaccine.

This clonotype was seen more than once but under ten times. The V gene is TRBV12-3 or TRBV12-4, the J gene TRBJ1-5; D is perhaps TRBD1 (6 bases). Trimming took 6 bases from V and 1 from J, leaving 13 bases between them. The CDR3 consists of 15 residues. CDR3 in DNA: TGTGCCAGCAGCCCACAGGGACGAAGCAATCAGCCCCAGCATTTT. Protein: CASSPQGRSNQPQHF.

The CDR3 spells CASSLGGGQKQFF. CDR3 nucleotides: TGTGCCAGCAGCTTAGGGGGGGGCCAGAAGCAGTTCTTC. This chain joins TRBV11-2 and TRBJ2-1, with D perhaps matching TRBD2 (7 bases). CDR1 SGHAT and CDR2 FQNNGV come from the germline V gene. The germline V and J ends were trimmed by 1 base and 11 bases, with 12 bases remaining between them. This CDR3 has 13 amino acids.

V is TRBV20-1 and J is TRBJ2-3; D gene ambiguous. The CDR3 runs 12 residues. Germline CDR1 DFQATT, CDR2 SNEGSKA (reference sequence). The V end was cut by 2 bases, the J end by 2 bases, with 5 bases between. CDR3 nucleotide sequence: TGCAGTGCTAGACGATTCACAGATACGCAGTATTTT. The encoded protein is CSARRFTDTQYF.

The V and J genes are TRBV6-2 or TRBV6-3 and TRBJ2-6, with TRBD1 matching 11 bases. This CDR3 is 21 amino acids long. CDR1 is MNHEY and CDR2 is SVGEGT in the germline V gene. Trimming took 0 bases from V and 0 from J; bases not matched to a gene: 10. CDR3 DNA: TGTGCCAGCAGTTACTCGAAGTCCCCAGGGACAGGGGGCTCTGGGGCCAACGTCCTGACTTTC. Protein product: CASSYSKSPGTGGSGANVLTF.

This clonotype occurred a few times. The gene calls are TRBV7-8 and TRBJ2-6; D is ambiguous. Germline CDR1 is SGHVS and CDR2 is FQNEAQ. The CDR3 has 16 residues. V lost 0 bases, J lost 4 bases, and 10 bases lay in between. CDR3 nucleotides: TGTGCCAGCAGCTTAGCCGGGTGGGTCGGGGCCAACGTCCTGACTTTC. It codes for CASSLAGWVGANVLTF.

Ten or more counts support this clonotype. CDR3 DNA sequence: TGTGCCAGCAGTGGCCGGAGACAGGGGTCCTACAATGAGCAGTTCTTC. This translates into CASSGRRQGSYNEQFF. The chain recombines TRBV28 with TRBJ2-1; 8 positions match TRBD1. The CDR3 runs 16 residues. V lost 5 bases to trimming and J lost 1 base; unmatched junction nucleotides: 7. Germline CDR1 MDHEN, CDR2 SYDVKM.

The chain links TRBV6-2 or TRBV6-3 to TRBJ2-1; D unclear. The germline V and J ends were trimmed by 2 bases and 7 bases, with 6 bases remaining between them. Germline CDR1 is MNHEY and CDR2 is SVGEGT. The CDR3 has 12 residues. The CDR3 loop is CASSYTINEQFF. The CDR3 nucleotides are TGTGCCAGCAGTTACACGATTAATGAGCAGTTCTTC.

This clonotype has a count of ten or more. The V and J genes are TRBV28 and TRBJ2-5; the match to TRBD2 covers 13 bases. Germline V CDR1 and CDR2: MDHEN, SYDVKM. CDR3 length: 19 residues. Trimming cost V 5 bases and J 2 bases; bases outside gene matches: 14. For the CDR3, the DNA is TGTGCCAGCAGTCGGGGGGAACTAGCGGGAGGGCCGGAGCAAGAGACCCAGTACTTC. It is translated as CASSRGELAGGPEQETQYF.

The chain links TRBV24-1 to TRBJ2-1, with D possibly matching TRBD1 (5 bases). V dropped 2 bases and J dropped 0 bases, with 19 bases sitting between them. This CDR3 is 19 amino acids long. The germline gives CDR1 KGHDR, CDR2 SFDVKD. CDR3 residues: CATSDSGFLIRGSYNEQFF. DNA for the CDR3: TGTGCCACCAGTGATTCAGGGTTCTTGATCCGCGGCTCCTACAATGAGCAGTTCTTC.

J is TRBJ2-3 and V is TRBV20-1; 7 positions agree with TRBD2. Germline V gives CDR1 DFQATT, CDR2 SNEGSKA (reference sequence). Trimming at V came to 2 bases and at J to 8 bases, leaving 10 bases not matched to a gene. The CDR3 is 14 amino acids. For the CDR3, the DNA is TGCAGTGCTAGATTGGGGGGGTGGTTCTCTACGCAGTATTTT. It yields the protein CSARLGGWFSTQYF.

The genes are TRBV6-1 and TRBJ1-1, with D possibly TRBD1 on 5 matching bases. In germline, CDR1 is MNHNS, CDR2 SASEGT. This CDR3 region has 14 residues. Trimming took off 0 bases at V and 1 base at J, with 6 bases between the two ends. The CDR3 nucleotides are TGTGCCAGCAGTGAAGCGGGGCCGAACACTGAAGCTTTCTTT. This encodes CASSEAGPNTEAFF.

In the case of this clonotype: Mismatch with germline at one junction end may stem from a read error. The CDR3 DNA is TGTGCCCGCAGCGGCAGGGGGCCCTTTGACGAGCAGTACTTC. Its protein product is CARSGRGPFDEQYF. V gene TRBV11-2 combines with J gene TRBJ2-7; 8 bases map to TRBD1. The CDR3 spans 14 residues. Germline lookup yields CDR1 SGHAT and CDR2 FQNNGV.

This clonotype was seen a few times. The chain links TRBV19 to TRBJ2-7; TRBD1 agrees at 10 bases. Germline CDR1 and CDR2: LNHDA and SQIVND (reference sequence). The J segment lost 2 bases and the V segment lost 6 bases, leaving 4 bases of the junction unmatched. This CDR3 region has 14 residues. CDR3 region: CASRVGQGAYEQYF. Written as DNA, the CDR3 is TGTGCCAGTAGGGTAGGACAGGGGGCCTACGAGCAGTACTTC.

V is TRBV4-3 and J is TRBJ1-5; 8 positions match TRBD1. With 5 bases clipped from V and 5 bases from J, the junction kept 8 bases outside the gene matches. Germline V gene data show CDR1 as LGHNA and CDR2 as YSLEER. The CDR3 is 15 amino acids. In DNA form, the CDR3 reads TGCGCCAGCAGCAGCTCGGCAGGGGGCTATCAGCCCCAGCATTTT. Protein product: CASSSSAGGYQPQHF.

This clonotype was counted at least ten times. This rearrangement joins TRBV12-3 or TRBV12-4 to TRBJ2-7, with a weak D call TRBD2 (5 bases). The CDR3 has 12 residues. The ends were cut back, 5 bases at V and 8 bases at J, with 13 bases in the middle. CDR3 amino acids: CASSPRGSQQYF. The CDR3 DNA is TGTGCCAGCAGTCCTCGGGGTTCGCAGCAGTACTTC.

In this sample, this clonotype turned up many times. V usage is TRBV12-3 or TRBV12-4 and J usage is TRBJ2-7, with 7 bases that match TRBD1. Losses at the gene ends were 6 bases for V and 5 bases for J; bases not matched to a gene: 4. The CDR3 extends over 12 amino acids. DNA for the CDR3: TGTGCCAGCAGCCTTGACAGGGACGAGCAGTACTTC. This encodes CASSLDRDEQYF.